The 15 T cell receptor beta chains given below trace back to one sample, sequenced in a study of T cell responses to AZD1222 COVID-19 vaccine. The assay was immunoSEQ multiplex PCR, and TCRdb's table has in-frame clones only and misses some. The sample records roughly 100,000 clones, 86% being singletons. The material was peripheral blood, obtained on day 0 of AZD1222 vaccination. Every receptor here comes from an adult in good health.

This clone has only a few counts. CDR3 coding DNA: TGTGCCAGCAGCCTAGGGACAGGGCTCATTAATGAAAAACTGTTTTTT. It encodes CASSLGTGLINEKLFF. This chain links TRBV7-2 with TRBJ1-4; TRBD1 agrees at 9 bases. Germline CDR1 is SGHTA and CDR2 is FQGNSA. The CDR3 is made up of 16 amino acids. Trimming cost V 5 bases and J 4 bases; bases outside gene matches: 8.

This clone was counted once. J is TRBJ1-1 and V is TRBV5-4; D is undetermined. Germline V gives CDR1 SGHNT, CDR2 YYREEE (reference sequence). V gave up 0 bases and J gave up 3 bases, with 9 bases separating them. The CDR3 covers 14 residues. The CDR3 region has the DNA TGTGCCAGCAGCTTGGCTGGCGGGGACACTGAAGCTTTCTTT. It encodes CASSLAGGDTEAFF.

The chain combines TRBV11-2 with TRBJ1-2, with D uncertain. This CDR3 spans 17 amino acids. With 6 bases removed from V and 2 bases from J, the gap between germline ends came to 22 bases. From germline, CDR1 is SGHAT and CDR2 FQNNGV. The CDR3 coding sequence is TGTGCCAGCAGGAAGCCAGGTTTGGCTAGCTGGAACTATGGCTACACCTTC. Amino acid sequence: CASRKPGLASWNYGYTF.

CDR3 loop: CASRSGTGKNYGYTF. The CDR3 DNA reads as TGTGCCAGCAGGTCGGGGACAGGGAAAAACTATGGCTACACCTTC. The V call is TRBV28, the J call TRBJ1-2, with 9 nucleotides matching TRBD1. CDR1 and CDR2 from the germline V gene are MDHEN and SYDVKM. V shed 6 bases, J shed 2 bases, and the junction held 7 bases outside the gene matches. CDR3 length equals 15 residues.

The rearrangement uses TRBV7-9 and TRBJ1-1; 7 bases line up with TRBD1. Germline loops: CDR1 SEHNR, CDR2 FQNEAQ (reference sequence). CDR3 size: 12 residues. Trimming removed 6 bases from V and 11 bases from J; junction bases left unmatched: 9. CDR3 sequence: CASSPTQGLAFF. As DNA, the CDR3 is TGTGCCAGCAGTCCAACACAGGGGTTGGCTTTCTTT.

Within the sample, this clone is medium-sized (0.01 to 0.1%). This chain links TRBV4-1 with TRBJ2-1, with a weak D call TRBD1 (5 bases). CDR1 is MGHRA, CDR2 YSYEKL, per germline. The CDR3 loop spans 16 amino acids. V was clipped by 3 bases and J by 0 bases, with 12 bases between them. The CDR3 is CASSHRLGHSYNEQFF. As DNA, the CDR3 is TGCGCCAGCAGCCACCGCTTGGGGCACTCCTACAATGAGCAGTTCTTC.

The chain recombines TRBV6-1 with TRBJ1-5; no clear D. V shed 1 base and J shed 7 bases, with 8 bases lying between them. Germline CDR1 reads MNHNS; CDR2 reads SASEGT. This CDR3 region has 13 residues. As DNA, the CDR3 is TGTGCCAGCAGTGAAGAATCATGGCAGCCCCAGCATTTT. It encodes CASSEESWQPQHF.

This clone was counted only a few times. The chain recombines TRBV5-1 with TRBJ2-6; possible D gene TRBD1, 6 bases. The germline gives CDR1 SGHRS, CDR2 YFSETQ. V lost 3 bases, J lost 4 bases, and 17 bases lay in between. The CDR3 is made up of 17 amino acids. The CDR3 spells CASSSDSVQRGANVLTF. The CDR3 DNA follows: TGCGCCAGCAGCTCGGACAGCGTTCAGAGGGGGGCCAACGTCCTGACTTTC.

This chain connects TRBV4-3 to TRBJ1-5, with 9 nucleotides matching TRBD1. J lost 5 bases, V lost 4 bases, and 6 bases had no gene match. Germline CDR1 is LGHNA and CDR2 is YSLEER. The CDR3 has 15 residues. CDR3 DNA sequence: TGCGCCAGCAGCCCGGGACAGGGAGGCGATCAGCCCCAGCATTTT. It codes for CASSPGQGGDQPQHF.

This rearrangement joins TRBV28 to TRBJ1-4, with 8 bases lining up with TRBD1. The CDR3 runs to 16 residues. Germline assignment: CDR1 MDHEN and CDR2 SYDVKM. J gave up 8 bases and V 2 bases, and 10 bases lay outside the gene matches. Here the CDR3 DNA reads TGTGCCAGCAGTTTACGAGCAAGACGACAGGGGGAAAAACTGTTTTTT. Translated, it gives CASSLRARRQGEKLFF.

The chain joins TRBV3-1 (or the pseudogene TRBV3-2) to TRBJ1-2; maybe TRBD1 (5 bases). V lost 4 bases to trimming and J lost 4 bases, with 19 bases between them. This CDR3 region has 16 residues. Germline CDR1 is LGHDT and CDR2 is YNNKEL (reference sequence). The DNA of the CDR3 is TGTGCCAGCAGCCCTCGGCCCCAAGGGGTGGCCTATGGCTACACCTTC. This gives the protein CASSPRPQGVAYGYTF.

V and J are TRBV9 and TRBJ2-5; no clear D. V lost 3 bases, J lost 1 base, and 13 bases lay in between. This CDR3 region has 15 residues. Germline V CDR1 and CDR2: SGDLS, YYNGEE. The CDR3 spells CASSGFLSGQETQYF. The CDR3 DNA reads as TGTGCCAGCAGCGGGTTTTTGAGTGGCCAAGAGACCCAGTACTTC.

As regards this clone: One end of the junction fails to match germline, which may point to a read error. The genes are TRBV4-3 and TRBJ1-5; D is unclear. Germline V gives CDR1 LGHNA, CDR2 YSLEER. This CDR3 is 15 amino acids long. The CDR3 is CASSQDLVGGQSQHF. The CDR3 DNA is TGCGCCAGCAGCCAAGATCTCGTGGGAGGTCAGTCCCAGCATTTT.

The chain joins TRBV5-1 to TRBJ2-2; 10 bases map to TRBD2. This CDR3 is 17 amino acids long. V shed 0 bases and J 3 bases; nucleotides not matched to a gene: 5. Germline loops: CDR1 SGHRS, CDR2 YFSETQ. CDR3 region: CASSLASGGAYTGELFF. The DNA for the CDR3 is TGCGCCAGCAGCTTGGCGAGCGGGGGGGCGTACACCGGGGAGCTGTTTTTT.

This chain joins TRBV6-5 and TRBJ1-1; no definite D call. This CDR3 spans 15 amino acids. Germline V gene lookup returns CDR1 MNHEY and CDR2 SVGAGI. V gave up 0 bases and J gave up 1 base, with 9 bases separating them. This CDR3 is CASSYSARSNTEAFF. CDR3 DNA: TGTGCCAGCAGTTACTCTGCCAGGTCGAACACTGAAGCTTTCTTT.